This T cell receptor (beta chain) comes out of a study of identical twins. Study results and caveats: Twins shared out-of-frame alpha sequences with excess low generation probability. Not following the same donors, the study drew its conclusions from cross-sectional statistical analysis.

About this clonotype: Its antigen remains unknown.

The junction had 6 bases not matched to a gene; V was cut back by 6 bases and J by 3 bases. The CDR3 runs 15 residues. CDR1 and CDR2 from the germline V gene are LGHDT and YNNKEL (reference sequence). Via MiXCR, TCRdb re-called the 5' RACE reads, giving one row per CDR3 protein. Here the sample spans 550,000 to 700,000 distinct CDR3 sequences, approximately 9.6% being singletons. These data also formed part of another study, on yellow fever vaccine responses in identical twins.

The chain has TRBV3-1 and TRBJ2-1; TRBD1 aligns across 9 bases. Sequenced: PBMCs. This clonotype was obtained from a woman aged 18-29 years in good health. The CDR3 loop is CASRQPGQGYNEQFF. DNA for the CDR3: TGTGCCAGCAGGCAACCGGGACAGGGCTACAATGAGCAGTTCTTC.